The following is a TCR beta chain sequence with its context. Its target is unknown. The junction shows a germline mismatch at one end, possibly a read error. Addition of a universal primer site occurred through template switching, and cDNA carried unique molecular identifiers. MiXCR, applied by TCRdb to the 5' RACE reads, yields one record per CDR3 protein. The table lists hundreds of thousands of distinct CDR3 sequences, around a tenth of them singletons. The source of the sample is a study of identical twins. Study results and limitations: Twin pairs had excess sharing that was weaker in beta out-of-frame sequences.

Germline V gives CDR1 LGHNA, CDR2 YSLEER. The CDR3 spans 15 residues. The receptor comes from a young woman in good health. Input material: memory (CD45RO+) T cells sorted from blood. This sequence joins TRBV4-3 and TRBJ2-1, with 9 bases that match TRBD1. The CDR3 loop reads CASSQTVSRGTGGVF. CDR3 coding DNA: TGCGCCAGCAGCCAGACGGTATCCCGGGGCACAGGGGGCGTCTTC.